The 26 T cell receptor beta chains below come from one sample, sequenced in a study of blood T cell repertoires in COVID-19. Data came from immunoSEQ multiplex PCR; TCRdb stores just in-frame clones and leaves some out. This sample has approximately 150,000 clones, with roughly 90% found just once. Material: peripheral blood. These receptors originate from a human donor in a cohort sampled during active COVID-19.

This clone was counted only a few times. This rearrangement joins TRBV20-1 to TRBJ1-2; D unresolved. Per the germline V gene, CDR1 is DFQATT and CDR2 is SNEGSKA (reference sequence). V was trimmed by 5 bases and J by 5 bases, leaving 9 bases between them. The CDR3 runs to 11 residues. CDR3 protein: CSAGHIYGYTF. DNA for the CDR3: TGCAGTGCTGGCCACATTTATGGCTACACCTTC.

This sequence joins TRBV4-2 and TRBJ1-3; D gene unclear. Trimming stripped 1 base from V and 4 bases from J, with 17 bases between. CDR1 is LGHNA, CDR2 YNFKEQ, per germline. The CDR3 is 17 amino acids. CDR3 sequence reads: CASSQVSLGVLGNTIYF. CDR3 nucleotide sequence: TGTGCCAGCAGCCAAGTCAGTCTGGGCGTCTTGGGAAACACCATATATTTT.

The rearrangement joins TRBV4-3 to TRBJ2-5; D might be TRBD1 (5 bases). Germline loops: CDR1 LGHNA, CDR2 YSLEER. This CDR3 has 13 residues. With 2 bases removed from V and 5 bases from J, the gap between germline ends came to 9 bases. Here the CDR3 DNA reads TGCGCCAGCAGCCAACAGGGTGAGGAGACCCAGTACTTC. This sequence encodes CASSQQGEETQYF.

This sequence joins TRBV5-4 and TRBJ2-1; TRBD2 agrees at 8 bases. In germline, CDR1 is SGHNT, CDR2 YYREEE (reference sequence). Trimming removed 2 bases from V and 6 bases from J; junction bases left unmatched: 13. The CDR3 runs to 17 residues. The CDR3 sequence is CASSFFPAGVVGNEQFF. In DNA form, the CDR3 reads TGTGCCAGCAGCTTTTTTCCAGCGGGGGTCGTAGGCAATGAGCAGTTCTTC.

The CDR3: CATSREGGRRETQYF. CDR3 nucleotide sequence: TGTGCCACCAGCAGAGAAGGGGGCCGGAGGGAGACCCAGTACTTC. This rearrangement joins TRBV15 to TRBJ2-5, with 7 bases matching TRBD1. With 0 bases clipped from V and 5 bases from J, the junction kept 6 bases outside the gene matches. The CDR3 consists of 15 residues. Germline V gives CDR1 LNHNV, CDR2 YYDKDF (reference sequence).

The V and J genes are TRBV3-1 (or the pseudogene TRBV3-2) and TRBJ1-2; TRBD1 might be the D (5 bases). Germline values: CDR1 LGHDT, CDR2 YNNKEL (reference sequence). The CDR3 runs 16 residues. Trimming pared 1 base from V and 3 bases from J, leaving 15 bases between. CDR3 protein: CASSQGRLGRHYGYTF. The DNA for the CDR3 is TGTGCCAGCAGCCAAGGAAGGTTGGGGCGGCACTATGGCTACACCTTC.

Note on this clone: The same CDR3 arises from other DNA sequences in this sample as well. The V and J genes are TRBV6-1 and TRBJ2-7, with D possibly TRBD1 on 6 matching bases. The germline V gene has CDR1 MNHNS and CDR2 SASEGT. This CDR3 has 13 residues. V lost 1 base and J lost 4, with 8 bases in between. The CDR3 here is CASSEVGGYEQYF. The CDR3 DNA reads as TGTGCCAGCAGTGAAGTAGGGGGTTACGAGCAGTACTTC.

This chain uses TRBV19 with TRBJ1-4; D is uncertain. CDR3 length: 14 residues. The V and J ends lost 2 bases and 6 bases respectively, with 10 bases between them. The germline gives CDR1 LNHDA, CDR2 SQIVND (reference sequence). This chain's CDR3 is CASSINSGDEKLFF. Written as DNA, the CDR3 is TGTGCCAGTAGTATAAACAGTGGTGATGAAAAACTGTTTTTT.

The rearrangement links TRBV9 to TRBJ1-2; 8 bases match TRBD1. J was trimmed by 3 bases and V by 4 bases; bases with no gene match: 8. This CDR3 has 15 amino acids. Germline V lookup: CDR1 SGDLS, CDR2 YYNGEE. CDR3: CASSPRQGIDYGYTF. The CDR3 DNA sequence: TGTGCCAGCAGCCCGAGACAGGGGATCGACTATGGCTACACCTTC.

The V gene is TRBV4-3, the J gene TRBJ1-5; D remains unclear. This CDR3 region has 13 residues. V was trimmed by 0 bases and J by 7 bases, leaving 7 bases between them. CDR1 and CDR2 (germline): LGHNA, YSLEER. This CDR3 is CASSQDTGQPQHF. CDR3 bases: TGCGCCAGCAGCCAAGATACGGGGCAGCCCCAGCATTTT.

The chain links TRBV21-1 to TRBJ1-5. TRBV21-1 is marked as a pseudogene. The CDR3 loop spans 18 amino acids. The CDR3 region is CASSKLGGEGTPNQPQHF. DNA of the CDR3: TGTGCCAGCAGCAAATTGGGAGGAGAGGGAACTCCCAATCAGCCCCAGCATTTT.

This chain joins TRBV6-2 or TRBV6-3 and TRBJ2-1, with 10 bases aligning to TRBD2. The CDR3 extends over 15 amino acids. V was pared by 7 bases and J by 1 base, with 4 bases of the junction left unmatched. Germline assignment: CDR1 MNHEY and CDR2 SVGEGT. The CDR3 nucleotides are TGTGCCAGCACCCCTAGCGGGAGTTCCTACAATGAGCAGTTCTTC. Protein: CASTPSGSSYNEQFF.

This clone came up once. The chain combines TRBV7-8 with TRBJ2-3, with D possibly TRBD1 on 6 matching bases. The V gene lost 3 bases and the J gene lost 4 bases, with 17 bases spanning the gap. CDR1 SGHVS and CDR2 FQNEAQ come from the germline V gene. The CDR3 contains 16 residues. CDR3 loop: CASSLWGPGIADTQYF. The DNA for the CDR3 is TGTGCCAGCAGCTTGTGGGGGCCCGGGATAGCAGATACGCAGTATTTT.

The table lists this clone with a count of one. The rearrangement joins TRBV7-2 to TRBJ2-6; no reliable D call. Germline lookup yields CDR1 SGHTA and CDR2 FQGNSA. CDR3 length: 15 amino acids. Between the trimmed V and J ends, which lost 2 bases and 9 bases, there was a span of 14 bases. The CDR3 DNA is TGTGCCAGCAGCTTAAGACTCACTTCCAGCAACGTCCTGACTTTC. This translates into CASSLRLTSSNVLTF.

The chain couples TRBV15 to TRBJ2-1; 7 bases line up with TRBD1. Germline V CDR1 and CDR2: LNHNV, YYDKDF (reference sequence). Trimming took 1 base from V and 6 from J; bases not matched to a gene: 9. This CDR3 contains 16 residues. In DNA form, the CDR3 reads TGTGCCACCAGCAGAGTTTACAGGGGAAGGGGCAATGAGCAGTTCTTC. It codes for CATSRVYRGRGNEQFF. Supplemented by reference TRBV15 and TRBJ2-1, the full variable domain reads DAMVIQNPRYQVTQFGKPVTLSCSQTLNHNVMYWYQQKSSQAPKLLFHYYDKDFNNEADTPDNFQSRRPNTSFCFLDIRSPGLGDTAMYLCATSRVYRGRGNEQFFGPGTRLTVL.

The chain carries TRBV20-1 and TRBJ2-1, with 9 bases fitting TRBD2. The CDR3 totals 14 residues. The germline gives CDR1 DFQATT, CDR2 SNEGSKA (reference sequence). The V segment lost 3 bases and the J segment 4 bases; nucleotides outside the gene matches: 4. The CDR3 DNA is TGCAGTGCTAGTTTGGCGGGGGGGTACAATGAGCAGTTCTTC. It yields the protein CSASLAGGYNEQFF.

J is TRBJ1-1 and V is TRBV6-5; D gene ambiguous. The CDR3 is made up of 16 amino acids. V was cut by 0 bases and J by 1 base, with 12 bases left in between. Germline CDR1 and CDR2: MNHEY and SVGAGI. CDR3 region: CASSYSLGSGNTEAFF. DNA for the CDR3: TGTGCCAGCAGTTACTCGTTGGGCAGTGGGAACACTGAAGCTTTCTTT.

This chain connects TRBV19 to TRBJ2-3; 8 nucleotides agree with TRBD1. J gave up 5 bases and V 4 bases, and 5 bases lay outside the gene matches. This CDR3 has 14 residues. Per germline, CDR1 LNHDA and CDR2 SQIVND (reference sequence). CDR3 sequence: CASSKDRVGDTQYF. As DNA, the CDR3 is TGTGCCAGTAGTAAGGACAGGGTAGGAGATACGCAGTATTTT.

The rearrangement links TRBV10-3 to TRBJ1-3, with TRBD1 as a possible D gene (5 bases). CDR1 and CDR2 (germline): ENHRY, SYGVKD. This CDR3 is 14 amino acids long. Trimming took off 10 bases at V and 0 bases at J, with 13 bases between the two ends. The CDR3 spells CATRATGSGNTIYF. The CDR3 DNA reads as TGTGCCACACGCGCCACAGGCTCTGGAAACACCATATATTTT.

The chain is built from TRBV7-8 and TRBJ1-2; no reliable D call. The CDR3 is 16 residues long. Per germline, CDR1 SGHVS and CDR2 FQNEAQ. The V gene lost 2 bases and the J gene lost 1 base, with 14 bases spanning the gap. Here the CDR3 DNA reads TGTGCCAGCAGCTTATCTCGCCGAGTAATTAACTATGGCTACACCTTC. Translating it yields CASSLSRRVINYGYTF.

In DNA, the CDR3 is TGTGCCAGCAGTTTAAGACAGGGGGGAGGCTACACCTTC. This sequence encodes CASSLRQGGGYTF. The chain combines TRBV28 with TRBJ1-2, with TRBD1 matching 9 bases. The CDR3 has 13 amino acids. Germline-derived CDR1 and CDR2 are MDHEN and SYDVKM. V was pared by 2 bases and J by 8 bases, with 3 bases of the junction left unmatched.

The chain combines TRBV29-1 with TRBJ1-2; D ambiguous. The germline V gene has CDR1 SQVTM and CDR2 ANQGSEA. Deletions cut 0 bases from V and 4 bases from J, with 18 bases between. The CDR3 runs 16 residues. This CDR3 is CSVEDLWRVDGYGYTF. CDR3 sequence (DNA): TGCAGCGTTGAAGATCTGTGGCGGGTTGATGGCTATGGCTACACCTTC.

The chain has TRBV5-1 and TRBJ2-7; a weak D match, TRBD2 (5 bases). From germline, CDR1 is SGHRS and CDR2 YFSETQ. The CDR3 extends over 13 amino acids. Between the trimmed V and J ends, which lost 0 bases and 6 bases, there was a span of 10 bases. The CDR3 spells CASSLAPSSEQYF. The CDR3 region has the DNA TGCGCCAGCAGCTTGGCCCCTAGCTCCGAGCAGTACTTC.

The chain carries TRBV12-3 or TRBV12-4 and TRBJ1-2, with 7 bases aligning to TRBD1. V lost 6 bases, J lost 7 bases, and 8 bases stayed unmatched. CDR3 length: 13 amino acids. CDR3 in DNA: TGTGCCAGCAGCTACGACAGGGTTGGTGGCTACACCTTC. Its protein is CASSYDRVGGYTF.

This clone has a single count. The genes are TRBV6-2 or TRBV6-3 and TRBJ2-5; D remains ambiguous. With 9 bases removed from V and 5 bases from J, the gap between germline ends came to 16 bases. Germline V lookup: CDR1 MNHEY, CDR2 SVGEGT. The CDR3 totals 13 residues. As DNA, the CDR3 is TGTGCCAGTAGTAGAACCGCGGAGGAGACCCAGTACTTC. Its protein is CASSRTAEETQYF.

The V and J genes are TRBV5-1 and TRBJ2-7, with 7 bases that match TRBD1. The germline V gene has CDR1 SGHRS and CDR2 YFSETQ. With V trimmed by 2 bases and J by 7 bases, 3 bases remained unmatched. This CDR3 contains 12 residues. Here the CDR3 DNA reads TGCGCCAGCAGCTTCTTACAGGGGGAGCAGTACTTC. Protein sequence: CASSFLQGEQYF.